The clone carrying this TCR beta chain was picked up one time. Here immunoSEQ multiplex PCR was the method, and the copy in TCRdb shows in-frame clones only, minus some. The sample shows fewer than 200,000 clones, about nine tenths of them seen only once. The record originates from a study of blood T cell repertoires in COVID-19. Looking at the study overall: COVID-19 samples collected from the United States, Italy and Spain covered acute and convalescent phases.

The germline CDR1 and CDR2 sequences are SNHLY and FYNNEI. V lost 11 bases to trimming and J lost 1 base, with 17 bases between them. This CDR3 spans 14 amino acids. The sample comprised peripheral blood. This sequence originates from a man aged 25-45 years with COVID-19, enrolled during active disease. The chain combines TRBV2 with TRBJ2-5; perhaps TRBD1 as D (5 bases). The CDR3 loop is CASWTDTFQETQYF. In nucleotides, the CDR3 is TGTGCCTCCTGGACGGACACCTTCCAAGAGACCCAGTACTTC.